Each of the 19 T cell receptor beta chains below was sequenced from the same sample in a study of PD-1 blockade in mismatch repair-deficient tumors. The assay was immunoSEQ multiplex PCR, and TCRdb's table has in-frame clones only and misses some. The sample shows 70,000 to 90,000 clones, about four fifths of them seen only once. The specimen was peripheral blood, collected 44 weeks after starting pembrolizumab. These receptors all come from an adult with mismatch repair-deficient cancer.

The J gene is TRBJ2-7, the V gene TRBV7-8; perhaps TRBD1 as D (6 bases). This CDR3 spans 13 amino acids. The ends were cut back, 7 bases at V and 2 bases at J, with 12 bases in the middle. Germline V lookup: CDR1 SGHVS, CDR2 FQNEAQ. CDR3 bases: TGTGCCAGCACGAGGGACAATACCTACGAGCAGTACTTC. Translated, it gives CASTRDNTYEQYF.

The chain uses TRBV11-2 and TRBJ2-5, with 11 bases fitting TRBD2. The CDR3 is made up of 16 amino acids. CDR1 and CDR2 (germline): SGHAT, FQNNGV. J lost 1 base, V lost 5 bases, and 6 bases had no gene match. The CDR3 sequence is CASSLRTSGFQETQYF. The CDR3 DNA follows: TGTGCCAGCAGCCTTCGGACTAGCGGGTTCCAAGAGACCCAGTACTTC.

This chain joins TRBV19 and TRBJ2-3; 9 bases align to TRBD1. Germline V gene sequence: CDR1 LNHDA, CDR2 SQIVND (reference sequence). Germline trimming cut 9 bases from V and 0 bases from J; bases unmatched to any gene: 16. The CDR3 is 18 residues long. As DNA, the CDR3 is TGTGCCAGCCGTCCCCGAGGGACAGGGACTTCTAGCACAGATACGCAGTATTTT. This gives the protein CASRPRGTGTSSTDTQYF.

The J gene is TRBJ1-2, the V gene TRBV19, with D possibly matching TRBD1 (5 bases). Trimming stripped 5 bases from V and 4 bases from J, with 11 bases between. This CDR3 is 13 amino acids long. Per the germline V gene, CDR1 is LNHDA and CDR2 is SQIVND (reference sequence). This CDR3 reads CASSPRTSYGYTF. CDR3 sequence (DNA): TGTGCCAGTAGTCCCCGGACAAGCTATGGCTACACCTTC. Full variable domain (outside the CDR3, taken from reference TRBV19 and TRBJ1-2): DGGITQSPKYLFRKEGQNVTLSCEQNLNHDAMYWYRQDPGQGLRLIYYSQIVNDFQKGDIAEGYSVSREKKESFPLTVTSAQKNPTAFYLCASSPRTSYGYTFGSGTRLTVV.

This chain connects TRBV18 to TRBJ1-1, with D maybe TRBD1 (5 bases). V was clipped by 5 bases and J by 4 bases, with 14 bases between them. CDR3 size: 14 residues. Germline-derived CDR1 and CDR2 are KGHSH and LQKENI. In DNA, the CDR3 is TGTGCCAGCTCAAATACAGGTTTGGGCACTGAAGCTTTCTTT. Translated, it gives CASSNTGLGTEAFF.

This clone was seen a single time. This rearrangement joins TRBV6-5 to TRBJ1-4; unclear D gene. V was clipped by 8 bases and J by 8 bases, with 12 bases between them. This CDR3 contains 12 residues. Germline-derived CDR1 and CDR2 are MNHEY and SVGAGI. CDR3 DNA: TGTGCCAGCCGGGCCGGGAAGGAAAAACTGTTTTTT. Protein: CASRAGKEKLFF.

The genes are TRBV30 and TRBJ2-5; no firm D call. CDR3 length equals 14 residues. The germline V and J ends were trimmed by 5 bases and 1 base, with 14 bases remaining between them. Germline V gene data show CDR1 as GTSNPN and CDR2 as SVGIG (reference sequence). CDR3 sequence (DNA): TGTGCCTGGCCGAACCTAAAAATCCAAGAGACCCAGTACTTC. Amino acids: CAWPNLKIQETQYF.

The genes are TRBV2 and TRBJ1-1, with D perhaps TRBD1 (5 bases). Between the trimmed V and J ends, which lost 3 bases and 7 bases, there was a span of 15 bases. CDR1 and CDR2 (germline): SNHLY, FYNNEI. The CDR3 runs 14 residues. CDR3 nucleotide sequence: TGTGCCAGCAGTGAGGTGGTATGGGACGGTGAAGCTTTCTTT. Its translation: CASSEVVWDGEAFF.

By proportion, this clone is medium-sized. This CDR3 reads CAWSPQTKTTEAFF. The CDR3 region has the DNA TGTGCCTGGAGTCCGCAGACGAAGACGACTGAAGCTTTCTTT. The chain is built from TRBV30 and TRBJ1-1; D uncertain. V lost 2 bases and J lost 5, with 15 bases in between. Germline-derived CDR1 and CDR2 are GTSNPN and SVGIG (reference sequence). The CDR3 is 14 residues long.

This clone occurred a few times. This chain links TRBV6-5 with TRBJ1-1; D remains unclear. Germline CDR1 reads MNHEY; CDR2 reads SVGAGI. V lost 7 bases and J 4 bases, leaving 16 bases between the germline ends. The CDR3 is 14 residues long. CDR3 DNA sequence: TGTGCCAGCATAGTTGGAGGGAGCGCCACTGAAGCTTTCTTT. It specifies CASIVGGSATEAFF.

The genes are TRBV9 and TRBJ2-7, with D maybe TRBD2 (6 bases). This CDR3 contains 15 residues. Trimming removed 0 bases from V and 4 bases from J, with 14 bases in between. In germline, CDR1 is SGDLS, CDR2 YYNGEE. This CDR3 is CASSVGRGSVYEQYF. CDR3 DNA sequence: TGTGCCAGCAGCGTAGGGAGGGGCTCAGTATACGAGCAGTACTTC.

V and J are TRBV29-1 and TRBJ2-5; D is possibly TRBD2 (6 bases). Trimming cost V 4 bases and J 1 base, with 19 bases left between them. Germline assignment: CDR1 SQVTM and CDR2 ANQGSEA. This CDR3 contains 16 residues. CDR3 coding DNA: TGCAGCGTTGGAGCCCCCCCGTCTAGCGCCCAAGAGACCCAGTACTTC. Its protein product is CSVGAPPSSAQETQYF.

The J gene is TRBJ1-2, the V gene TRBV30; a weak D match, TRBD1 (6 bases). The ends were cut back, 3 bases at V and 6 bases at J, with 14 bases in the middle. CDR1 is GTSNPN and CDR2 is SVGIG in the germline V gene (reference sequence). CDR3 length: 13 residues. CDR3: CAWSRQAGDGYTF. The CDR3 DNA sequence: TGTGCCTGGAGCAGACAGGCCGGGGATGGCTACACCTTC.

The V call is TRBV4-3, the J call TRBJ2-2; TRBD2 aligns across 8 bases. Germline CDR1 and CDR2: LGHNA and YSLEER. V lost 4 bases to trimming and J lost 4 bases; unmatched junction nucleotides: 14. The CDR3 has 18 amino acids. CDR3 nucleotides: TGCGCCAGCAGCCGGGGGGGAGCGGGAGAGGTTAGCACCGGGGAGCTGTTTTTT. Its translation is CASSRGGAGEVSTGELFF.

The rearrangement links TRBV14 to TRBJ1-2; a weak D match, TRBD1 (6 bases). Germline CDR1 SGHDN, CDR2 FVKESK. The CDR3 length is 13 residues. The V end lost 0 bases, the J end lost 7 bases, and 9 bases lay between the germline ends. Here the CDR3 DNA reads TGTGCCAGCAGCCAAGATACAGGGTTTGGCTACACCTTC. Protein: CASSQDTGFGYTF.

The V and J genes are TRBV11-2 and TRBJ2-3; D may be TRBD1 (6 bases). Germline V gene lookup returns CDR1 SGHAT and CDR2 FQNNGV. This CDR3 contains 15 residues. V lost 2 bases and J lost 1, with 10 bases in between. The CDR3 bases are TGTGCCAGCAGCTTAAGGGGGAAGGGCACAGATACGCAGTATTTT. This gives the protein CASSLRGKGTDTQYF. Based on the CDR3 plus reference TRBV11-2 and TRBJ2-3, the full variable domain is EAGVAQSPRYKIIEKRQSVAFWCNPISGHATLYWYQQILGQGPKLLIQFQNNGVVDDSQLPKDRFSAERLKGVDSTLKIQPAKLEDSAVYLCASSLRGKGTDTQYFGPGTRLTVL.

This rearrangement joins TRBV6-5 to TRBJ2-7; TRBD2 might be the D (6 bases). This CDR3 region has 14 residues. The V and J ends lost 1 base and 0 bases respectively, with 7 bases between them. CDR1 is MNHEY and CDR2 is SVGAGI in the germline V gene. The DNA of the CDR3 is TGTGCCAGCAGTTACTACGGGAGCTCCTACGAGCAGTACTTC. Translated: CASSYYGSSYEQYF.

The rearrangement joins TRBV7-2 to TRBJ2-5; TRBD1 or TRBD2 may be the D gene (5 bases each). The V and J ends lost 5 bases and 4 bases respectively, with 14 bases between them. This CDR3 has 14 amino acids. Per the germline V gene, CDR1 is SGHTA and CDR2 is FQGNSA. This CDR3 reads CASSRDLSGETQYF. The CDR3 DNA is TGTGCCAGCAGCCGGGACCTAAGTGGAGAGACCCAGTACTTC.

The V call is TRBV5-1, the J call TRBJ2-3, with 12 nucleotides matching TRBD2. Germline V gene data show CDR1 as SGHRS and CDR2 as YFSETQ. J was trimmed by 4 bases and V by 0 bases; bases with no gene match: 6. The CDR3 has 17 amino acids. The CDR3 DNA follows: TGCGCCAGCAGCTTGGAGACTAGCGGGAGTTTTTCAGATACGCAGTATTTT. The encoded protein is CASSLETSGSFSDTQYF.